The 26 T cell receptor beta chains below were found in one sample sequenced in a study of blood T cell repertoires in COVID-19. Assay: immunoSEQ multiplex PCR; the TCRdb copy retains only in-frame clones and omits some. Among about 240,000 clones listed, around 87% were seen once. The sequenced material came from peripheral blood. The receptor set was obtained from a woman aged 50 to 60 with COVID-19, enrolled during active disease.

This chain links TRBV12-3 or TRBV12-4 with TRBJ1-1; TRBD1 is a possible D gene (5 bases). The V and J ends lost 3 bases and 10 bases respectively, with 12 bases between them. The CDR3 covers 12 residues. CDR3 residues: CASSFRGLVAFF. CDR3 sequence (DNA): TGTGCCAGCAGTTTCCGGGGACTTGTAGCTTTCTTT.

The V call is TRBV7-6, the J call TRBJ2-1; 9 nucleotides match TRBD1. Germline V gene data show CDR1 as SGHVS and CDR2 as FNYEAQ. The CDR3 contains 16 residues. V trimming: 5 bases; J trimming: 2 bases; junction bases outside the gene matches: 7. The CDR3 protein is CASSRNRGRPYNEQFF. The DNA for the CDR3 is TGTGCCAGCAGCCGTAACAGGGGGCGCCCCTACAATGAGCAGTTCTTC.

This sequence joins TRBV7-9 and TRBJ2-7; TRBD1 might be the D (6 bases). In germline, CDR1 is SEHNR, CDR2 FQNEAQ (reference sequence). Trimming took 5 bases from V and 0 from J, leaving 14 bases between them. The CDR3 length is 15 residues. CDR3: CASSHFPDSSYEQYF. Written as DNA, the CDR3 is TGTGCCAGCAGCCATTTCCCGGACAGCTCCTACGAGCAGTACTTC.

The chain combines TRBV18 with TRBJ1-1; 7 nucleotides match TRBD1. The germline gives CDR1 KGHSH, CDR2 LQKENI. The CDR3 is 14 amino acids. Trimming took 3 bases from V and 5 from J; bases not matched to a gene: 6. DNA for the CDR3: TGTGCCAGCTCACCGTTGACAGGGAGAACTGAAGCTTTCTTT. This translates into CASSPLTGRTEAFF.

The gene calls are TRBV5-1 and TRBJ2-3; D perhaps matches TRBD2 (5 bases). V lost 2 bases to trimming and J lost 3 bases, with 10 bases between them. The CDR3 consists of 14 residues. Germline V gene data show CDR1 as SGHRS and CDR2 as YFSETQ. This chain's CDR3 is CASSLTSRTDTQYF. DNA of the CDR3: TGCGCCAGCAGCTTAACTAGTAGGACAGATACGCAGTATTTT.

J is TRBJ2-7 and V is TRBV5-1; no reliable D call. The V end lost 8 bases, the J end lost 4 bases, and 13 bases lay between the germline ends. Germline-derived CDR1 and CDR2 are SGHRS and YFSETQ. The CDR3 consists of 12 residues. In nucleotides, the CDR3 is TGCGCCAGTCGACCGGAGAGTTACGAGCAGTACTTC. Translated: CASRPESYEQYF.

This chain connects TRBV9 to TRBJ2-2; possibly TRBD1 for D (5 bases). Germline values: CDR1 SGDLS, CDR2 YYNGEE. The CDR3 sequence is 14 residues long. V shed 7 bases and J shed 0 bases, with 10 bases lying between them. The CDR3 DNA sequence: TGTGCCAGCGCCACAGGCACGAACACCGGGGAGCTGTTTTTT. Translating it yields CASATGTNTGELFF.

This rearrangement joins TRBV9 to TRBJ1-2; TRBD1 might be the D (6 bases). Trimming stripped 4 bases from V and 6 bases from J, with 10 bases between. The CDR3 runs to 12 residues. Germline-derived CDR1 and CDR2 are SGDLS and YYNGEE. The CDR3 DNA sequence: TGTGCCAGCAGCCCCCGACAGGATGGCTACACCTTC. Translation: CASSPRQDGYTF.

The gene calls are TRBV24-1 and TRBJ2-2, with a weak D call TRBD1 (6 bases). The germline V gene encodes CDR1 KGHDR and CDR2 SFDVKD. The V and J ends lost 3 bases and 6 bases respectively, with 16 bases between them. The CDR3 has 16 amino acids. The chain's CDR3 is CATSDDRPLDAGELFF. In nucleotides, the CDR3 is TGTGCCACCAGTGATGACAGGCCCTTGGACGCCGGGGAGCTGTTTTTT.

The chain employs TRBV4-2 and TRBJ2-1; 10 bases map to TRBD2. Trimming took 0 bases from V and 7 from J; bases not matched to a gene: 3. Germline loops: CDR1 LGHNA, CDR2 YNFKEQ. The CDR3 sequence is 15 residues long. CDR3 residues: CASSQEKAGGNEQFF. The CDR3 nucleotides are TGTGCCAGCAGCCAAGAAAAAGCGGGGGGGAATGAGCAGTTCTTC.

The V gene is TRBV19, the J gene TRBJ1-1, with D possibly TRBD1 on 5 matching bases. V lost 4 bases, J lost 1 base, and 7 bases lay in between. The CDR3 is 13 residues long. From germline, CDR1 is LNHDA and CDR2 SQIVND (reference sequence). This chain's CDR3 is CASSTRANTEAFF. CDR3 sequence (DNA): TGTGCCAGTAGTACCAGGGCGAACACTGAAGCTTTCTTT.

J is TRBJ2-1 and V is TRBV10-2; TRBD2 is a possible D gene (6 bases). This CDR3 spans 15 amino acids. Germline V gives CDR1 WSHSY, CDR2 SAAADI. The V end was cut by 4 bases, the J end by 7 bases, with 17 bases between. DNA for the CDR3: TGCGCCAGCAGTGGTGGTGGAGGGGCCTCAAATGAGCAGTTCTTC. It is translated as CASSGGGGASNEQFF.

The chain carries TRBV6-5 and TRBJ2-3; D perhaps matches TRBD1 (6 bases). Trimming took off 6 bases at V and 4 bases at J, with 11 bases between the two ends. The germline CDR1 and CDR2 sequences are MNHEY and SVGAGI. The CDR3 runs 13 residues. The DNA of the CDR3 is TGTGCCAGCAGCGTCGGACAGCCAGATACGCAGTATTTT. Translated, it gives CASSVGQPDTQYF.

The rearrangement uses TRBV7-9 and TRBJ1-2; D not resolved. The ends were cut back, 0 bases at V and 5 bases at J, with 7 bases in the middle. This CDR3 comprises 13 residues. Germline assignment: CDR1 SEHNR and CDR2 FQNEAQ (reference sequence). The CDR3 is CASSLASGYGYTF. As DNA, the CDR3 is TGTGCCAGCAGCTTAGCTTCGGGGTATGGCTACACCTTC.

This clone was seen a single time. The chain joins TRBV9 to TRBJ2-7; 8 bases line up with TRBD1. Trimming cost V 4 bases and J 2 bases; bases outside gene matches: 5. The CDR3 length is 14 residues. The germline V gene has CDR1 SGDLS and CDR2 YYNGEE. CDR3 nucleotides: TGTGCCAGCAGCCCCGACAGGGGTCCCTACGAGCAGTACTTC. Translated: CASSPDRGPYEQYF.

V is TRBV11-2 and J is TRBJ1-1, with 8 bases matching TRBD1. V dropped 4 bases and J dropped 11; count of bases not matched to a gene: 15. Germline CDR1 and CDR2: SGHAT and FQNNGV. The CDR3 is made up of 15 amino acids. CDR3 coding DNA: TGTGCCAGCAGCTCACGGAGGGACAGGAATTTGAGGGCTTTCTTT. Protein: CASSSRRDRNLRAFF.

The V gene is TRBV6-6, the J gene TRBJ1-1; 7 bases fit TRBD1. The germline CDR1 and CDR2 sequences are MNHNY and SVGAGI (reference sequence). The CDR3 runs 13 residues. The junction had 4 bases not matched to a gene; V was cut back by 2 bases and J by 7 bases. CDR3 amino acids: CASSYRGLDEAFF. CDR3 sequence (DNA): TGTGCCAGCAGTTACAGGGGGCTTGATGAAGCTTTCTTT.

This clone came up a few times. The chain employs TRBV7-3 and TRBJ2-2; D is unclear. CDR1 and CDR2 (germline): SGHTA, FQGTGA. This CDR3 has 14 residues. V shed 5 bases and J shed 4 bases, with 11 bases lying between them. The CDR3 nucleotides read TGTGCCAGCAGCCCTAACCCATCCACCGGGGAGCTGTTTTTT. It translates to CASSPNPSTGELFF.

This chain joins TRBV7-2 and TRBJ2-1; possibly TRBD2 for D (5 bases). Germline CDR1 reads SGHTA; CDR2 reads FQGNSA. The CDR3 extends over 13 amino acids. V was cut by 5 bases and J by 10 bases, with 15 bases left in between. CDR3 protein: CASSAGGRREQFF. CDR3 coding DNA: TGTGCCAGCAGCGCCGGAGGACGGCGGGAGCAGTTCTTC.

V and J are TRBV7-6 and TRBJ2-3; 8 bases line up with TRBD1. Trimming took 3 bases from V and 4 from J; bases not matched to a gene: 6. CDR3 length: 15 amino acids. Per the germline V gene, CDR1 is SGHVS and CDR2 is FNYEAQ. The CDR3 DNA reads as TGTGCCAGCAGCTTGGCAGGGGGCGAGGCAGATACGCAGTATTTT. Translated, it gives CASSLAGGEADTQYF.

The CDR3 DNA sequence: TGTGCCAGCAGCCTTCGGACAGGGACCTACAATGAGCAGTTCTTC. This codes for CASSLRTGTYNEQFF. The chain employs TRBV5-6 and TRBJ2-1; 8 bases agree with TRBD1. This CDR3 comprises 15 residues. Germline assignment: CDR1 SGHDT and CDR2 YYEEEE. V was pared by 4 bases and J by 2 bases, with 5 bases of the junction left unmatched.

The chain carries TRBV7-2 and TRBJ2-1; D possibly corresponds to TRBD2 (7 bases). V was cut by 3 bases and J by 6 bases, with 12 bases left in between. Germline V gene lookup returns CDR1 SGHTA and CDR2 FQGNSA. This CDR3 has 14 amino acids. DNA of the CDR3: TGTGCCAGCAGCTTTGTGGGGGGGCCCAATGAGCAGTTCTTC. It translates to CASSFVGGPNEQFF.

The table lists this clone with many counts. The same CDR3 can be traced to other DNA sequences in this sample. The chain employs TRBV11-3 and TRBJ1-3; D not resolved. The ends were cut back, 1 base at V and 0 bases at J, with 7 bases in the middle. This CDR3 contains 15 residues. CDR1 SGHNT and CDR2 YENEEA come from the germline V gene. The CDR3 is CASSLGGVSGNTIYF. The CDR3, as DNA: TGTGCCAGCAGCTTAGGGGGAGTCTCTGGAAACACCATATATTTT.

The genes are TRBV10-2 and TRBJ1-6, with D perhaps matching TRBD1 (6 bases). With 3 bases removed from V and 7 bases from J, the gap between germline ends came to 16 bases. Germline CDR1 reads WSHSY; CDR2 reads SAAADI. The CDR3 sequence is 16 residues long. CDR3 region: CASSDLTGSRNSPLHF. The CDR3 DNA follows: TGCGCCAGCAGTGATCTTACAGGGTCTAGGAATTCACCCCTCCACTTT.

The V gene is TRBV21-1, the J gene TRBJ2-2; TRBD2 is the table's D call, not checked against the DNA. TRBV21-1 is a pseudogene. The CDR3 is 20 amino acids. The CDR3 bases are TGTGCCAGCAGCAAAGAAGGGGCCACCGGGGGGCCGGGGTTCACCGGGGAGCTGTTTTTT. It yields the protein CASSKEGATGGPGFTGELFF.

This clone was seen many times. The V and J genes are TRBV5-1 and TRBJ1-1; D is unresolved. V was shortened by 0 bases and J by 8 bases, with 11 bases between the two germline ends. CDR1 is SGHRS and CDR2 is YFSETQ in the germline V gene. This CDR3 region has 13 residues. The CDR3: CASSLGGYPEAFF. The CDR3 DNA follows: TGCGCCAGCAGCTTGGGCGGGTATCCCGAAGCTTTCTTT. Full variable domain (remainder filled in from reference TRBV5-1 and TRBJ1-1): KAGVTQTPRYLIKTRGQQVTLSCSPISGHRSVSWYQQTPGQGLQFLFEYFSETQRNKGNFPGRFSGRQFSNSRSEMNVSTLELGDSALYLCASSLGGYPEAFFGQGTRLTVV.